These 3 T cell receptor beta chains came from one sample sequenced in a study of blood T cell repertoires in COVID-19. Libraries were prepared by immunoSEQ multiplex PCR; TCRdb keeps only in-frame clonotypes and omits some of them. The sample yields around 97,000 clones, over 75% seen once. Sequenced material: peripheral blood. The receptors originated from a human donor in a cohort sampled during active COVID-19.

V is TRBV7-9 and J is TRBJ1-2; perhaps TRBD1 as D (6 bases). In germline, CDR1 is SEHNR, CDR2 FQNEAQ (reference sequence). The CDR3 runs 13 residues. The V gene lost 3 bases and the J gene lost 8 bases, with 13 bases spanning the gap. The CDR3 sequence: CASSFRDNSGYTF. The CDR3 DNA sequence: TGTGCCAGCAGCTTCCGGGACAATTCCGGCTACACCTTC.

The chain recombines TRBV10-3 with TRBJ2-7; 8 bases agree with TRBD2. The CDR3 is 16 residues long. Germline CDR1 reads ENHRY; CDR2 reads SYGVKD. V lost 5 bases and J lost 0; bases outside the gene matches: 9. The CDR3 region has the DNA TGTGCCATCAGTTACCTCCTTAGCGGGAACTCCTACGAGCAGTACTTC. This sequence encodes CAISYLLSGNSYEQYF.

The rearrangement joins TRBV6-4 to TRBJ2-3; D gene uncertain. Per the germline V gene, CDR1 is MRHNA and CDR2 is SNTAGT. The V end was cut by 0 bases, the J end by 3 bases, with 16 bases between. The CDR3 consists of 17 residues. In DNA form, the CDR3 reads TGTGCCAGCAGTGACTCCTTCGCGGTCGAGGAGACAGATACGCAGTATTTT. It yields the protein CASSDSFAVEETDTQYF.